This T cell receptor beta chain emerged from a study of CD8+ T cells in alopecia areata. Study context: Patients received oral tofacitinib, 5 to 10 mg twice daily, for moderate-to-severe alopecia areata.

Study observations and caveats: Especially in alopecia totalis/universalis, lesional scalp showed greater clonality than normal scalp did.

The treatment was: oral pan-JAK inhibitor, 5-10 mg twice daily. Once RNA had been extracted, it was reverse transcribed into cDNA to act as the sequencing template. Measured with immunoSEQ multiplex PCR; TCRdb has only the in-frame clones, and not every one. The sample lists fewer than 250,000 clones, 30% to 40% seen once, with around 0.48% in the top ten. This clone was counted only a few times. Its cognate antigen is unknown. The TCR sequence derives from a human donor with alopecia areata. This sample comprised CD4+ T cells sorted from blood, obtained at approximately week 30, from a patient treated with tofacitinib.

DNA for the CDR3: TGTGCCAGCAGTCCCTATAGCACAGATACGCAGTATTTT. It is translated as CASSPYSTDTQYF. The chain joins TRBV6-6 to TRBJ2-3; D gene ambiguous. The germline CDR1 and CDR2 sequences are MNHNY and SVGAGI (reference sequence). The V end was cut by 5 bases, the J end by 0 bases, with 6 bases between. The CDR3 is made up of 13 amino acids.